A selection of T cell receptor beta chains follows, all from one sample in a study of T cells in Graves' hyperthyroidism and ophthalmopathy. TCRdb reprocessed the multiplex PCR reads via MiXCR and lists one record per CDR3 protein. The table shows around 720,000 distinct CDR3 sequences, with approximately 36% occurring only once. Sequenced input: blood. The receptors come from a woman aged 40 to 50 with Graves' hyperthyroidism. Both conserved end residues are part of each CDR3. The D gene is left open where the match is weak. The size field is filled for only some rows; it gives once, few, many or a size class.

D	size	V	J	CDR3
-	many	TRBV7-2	TRBJ1-2	CASSLGRYNYGYTF
-	few	TRBV5-1	TRBJ2-5	CASSGPGQQTQRTQETQYF
-	-	TRBV30	TRBJ1-2	CAWSGATGYTF
TRBD1	-	TRBV7-9	TRBJ2-7	CAWTPGDRVLFEQYF
-	few	TRBV29-1	TRBJ1-2	CSVDGRANYGYTF
TRBD1	-	TRBV7-3	TRBJ1-6	CASSSIRDRGFSPLHF
TRBD1	-	TRBV24-1	TRBJ1-5	CATQGAQPQHF
-	many	TRBV6-5	TRBJ2-7	CASSYRSSYEQYF
-	few	TRBV10-3	TRBJ1-1	CASSEAGYSEAFF
TRBD1	few	TRBV7-8	TRBJ1-5	CASSYRIGGRAGSNQPQHF
TRBD2	few	TRBV7-9	TRBJ2-5	CASSLVLGGLETQYF
-	few	TRBV9	TRBJ1-2	CASSPDGGSNYGYTF
-	many	TRBV7-2	TRBJ2-2	CASRGLGTGELFF
-	once	TRBV19	TRBJ1-5	CASSDQGRETQHF
TRBD1	many	TRBV15	TRBJ1-4	CATSQGQGRNEKLFF
-	many	TRBV27	TRBJ1-5	CASSPGGNQPQHF
-	-	TRBV10-3	TRBJ1-1	CASSTGTKGQTNTEAFF
-	few	TRBV19	TRBJ1-6	CASSIPGKDSPLHF
TRBD1	few	TRBV5-1	TRBJ1-2	CASSLSGQGAAYGYTF
-	many	TRBV15	TRBJ1-5	CATSRIAGGNNQPQHF
TRBD1	many	TRBV10-2	TRBJ1-3	CASSPPDRVSGNTIYF
-	many	TRBV7-9	TRBJ1-2	CASRSTGIQDGYTF
TRBD1	few	TRBV10-3	TRBJ2-2	CATTGAPPGELFF
-	-	TRBV9	TRBJ1-1	CASSVATGGEAFF
-	-	TRBV2	TRBJ2-1	CASSGTRSSYNEQFF
-	many	TRBV14	TRBJ1-6	CASSLWGGTTPLHF
-	few	TRBV7-9	TRBJ1-1	CASRISGEAFF
-	-	TRBV7-9	TRBJ1-2	CASSFGTDNYGYTF
-	few	TRBV6-5	TRBJ1-5	CASSELTSGSNQPQHF
TRBD1	-	TRBV7-2	TRBJ1-2	CASSLGSAQGAKGYTF
-	-	TRBV29-1	TRBJ2-5	CSVAGSAIPYF
-	few	TRBV12-3/TRBV12-4	TRBJ1-5	CASSFLLQPQHF
-	few	TRBV19	TRBJ1-2	CASTTAEHQIYGYTF
-	few	TRBV7-9	TRBJ1-3	CASSSSHSGNTIYF
-	-	TRBV5-1	TRBJ2-7	CASMSGTKGYEQYF
TRBD2	-	TRBV19	TRBJ2-3	CASQRTSGSTDTQYF
TRBD2	-	TRBV10-2	TRBJ2-5	CASSDGTTQETQYF
-	many	TRBV9	TRBJ1-2	CASSVGVDYGYTF
-	-	TRBV19	TRBJ1-2	CASSMRGEVGYTF
TRBD1	-	TRBV6-7	TRBJ1-1	CASSYPTGRNTEAFF
-	-	TRBV6-6	TRBJ1-2	CASNARRAYGYTF
TRBD1	-	TRBV7-6	TRBJ2-5	CASSHQARDRDLETQYF
TRBD1	many	TRBV7-9	TRBJ2-7	CASRTGEGSYEQYF